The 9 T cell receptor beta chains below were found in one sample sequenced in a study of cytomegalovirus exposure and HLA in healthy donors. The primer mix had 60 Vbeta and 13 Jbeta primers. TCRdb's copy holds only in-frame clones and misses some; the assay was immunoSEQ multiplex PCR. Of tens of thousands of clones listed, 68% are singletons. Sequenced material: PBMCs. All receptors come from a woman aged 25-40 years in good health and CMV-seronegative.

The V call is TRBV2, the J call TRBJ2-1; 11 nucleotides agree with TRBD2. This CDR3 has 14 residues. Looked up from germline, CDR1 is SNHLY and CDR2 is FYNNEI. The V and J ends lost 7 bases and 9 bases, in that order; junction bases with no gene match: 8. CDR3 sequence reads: CASIGLAGGGEQFF. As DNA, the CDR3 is TGTGCCAGCATCGGGCTAGCGGGGGGCGGTGAGCAGTTCTTC.

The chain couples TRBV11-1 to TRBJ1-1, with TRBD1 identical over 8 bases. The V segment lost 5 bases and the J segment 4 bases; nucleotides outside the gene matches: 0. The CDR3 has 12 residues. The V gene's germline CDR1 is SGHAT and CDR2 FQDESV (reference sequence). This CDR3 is CASSTGGTEAFF. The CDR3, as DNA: TGTGCCAGCAGCACAGGGGGCACTGAAGCTTTCTTT. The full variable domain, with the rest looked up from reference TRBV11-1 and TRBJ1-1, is EAEVAQSPRYKITEKSQAVAFWCDPISGHATLYWYRQILGQGPELLVQFQDESVVDDSQLPKDRFSAERLKGVDSTLKIQPAELGDSAMYLCASSTGGTEAFFGQGTRLTVV.

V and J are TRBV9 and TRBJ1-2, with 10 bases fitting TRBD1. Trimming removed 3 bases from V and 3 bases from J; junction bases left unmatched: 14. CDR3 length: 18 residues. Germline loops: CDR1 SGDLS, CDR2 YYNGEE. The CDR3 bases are TGTGCCAGCAGCGCGGGCCGGGGGAGACAGGGGGCGTACTATGGCTACACCTTC. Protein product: CASSAGRGRQGAYYGYTF.

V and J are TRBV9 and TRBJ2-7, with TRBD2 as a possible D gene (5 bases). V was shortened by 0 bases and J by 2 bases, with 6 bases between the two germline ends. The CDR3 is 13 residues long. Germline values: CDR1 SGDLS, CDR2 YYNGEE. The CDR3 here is CASSVDGAYEQYF. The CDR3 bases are TGTGCCAGCAGCGTAGACGGGGCCTACGAGCAGTACTTC.

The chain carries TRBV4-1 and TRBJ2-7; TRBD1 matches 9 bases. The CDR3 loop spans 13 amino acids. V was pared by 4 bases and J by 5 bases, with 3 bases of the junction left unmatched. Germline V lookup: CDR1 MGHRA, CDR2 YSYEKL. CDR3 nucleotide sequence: TGCGCCAGCAGCCGACAGGGGGTTGACGAGCAGTACTTC. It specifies CASSRQGVDEQYF.

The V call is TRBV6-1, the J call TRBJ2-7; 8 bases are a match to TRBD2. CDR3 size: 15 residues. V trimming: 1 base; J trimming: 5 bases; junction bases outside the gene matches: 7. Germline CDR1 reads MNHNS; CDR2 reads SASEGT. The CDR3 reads CASSEESGGAHEQYF. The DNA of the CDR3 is TGTGCCAGCAGTGAAGAAAGCGGGGGTGCCCACGAGCAGTACTTC.

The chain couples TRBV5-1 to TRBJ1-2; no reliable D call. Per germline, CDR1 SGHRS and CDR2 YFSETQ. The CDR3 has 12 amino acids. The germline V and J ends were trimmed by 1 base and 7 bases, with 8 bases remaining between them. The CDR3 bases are TGCGCCAGCAGCTTGAATCGCGGTGGCTACACCTTC. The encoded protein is CASSLNRGGYTF.

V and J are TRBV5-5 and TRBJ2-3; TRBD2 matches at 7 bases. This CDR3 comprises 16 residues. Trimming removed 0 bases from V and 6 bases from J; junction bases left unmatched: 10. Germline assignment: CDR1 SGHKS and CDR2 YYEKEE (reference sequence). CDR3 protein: CASSLVVGGEGDTQYF. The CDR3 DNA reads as TGTGCCAGCAGCTTGGTGGTCGGAGGGGAGGGGGATACGCAGTATTTT.

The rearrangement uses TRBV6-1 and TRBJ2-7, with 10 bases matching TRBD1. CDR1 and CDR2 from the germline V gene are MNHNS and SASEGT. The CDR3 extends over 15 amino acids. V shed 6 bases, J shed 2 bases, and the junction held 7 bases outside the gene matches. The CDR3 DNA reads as TGTGCCAGCAGGGTCGGGACAGGGGCCACCTACGAGCAGTACTTC. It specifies CASRVGTGATYEQYF.